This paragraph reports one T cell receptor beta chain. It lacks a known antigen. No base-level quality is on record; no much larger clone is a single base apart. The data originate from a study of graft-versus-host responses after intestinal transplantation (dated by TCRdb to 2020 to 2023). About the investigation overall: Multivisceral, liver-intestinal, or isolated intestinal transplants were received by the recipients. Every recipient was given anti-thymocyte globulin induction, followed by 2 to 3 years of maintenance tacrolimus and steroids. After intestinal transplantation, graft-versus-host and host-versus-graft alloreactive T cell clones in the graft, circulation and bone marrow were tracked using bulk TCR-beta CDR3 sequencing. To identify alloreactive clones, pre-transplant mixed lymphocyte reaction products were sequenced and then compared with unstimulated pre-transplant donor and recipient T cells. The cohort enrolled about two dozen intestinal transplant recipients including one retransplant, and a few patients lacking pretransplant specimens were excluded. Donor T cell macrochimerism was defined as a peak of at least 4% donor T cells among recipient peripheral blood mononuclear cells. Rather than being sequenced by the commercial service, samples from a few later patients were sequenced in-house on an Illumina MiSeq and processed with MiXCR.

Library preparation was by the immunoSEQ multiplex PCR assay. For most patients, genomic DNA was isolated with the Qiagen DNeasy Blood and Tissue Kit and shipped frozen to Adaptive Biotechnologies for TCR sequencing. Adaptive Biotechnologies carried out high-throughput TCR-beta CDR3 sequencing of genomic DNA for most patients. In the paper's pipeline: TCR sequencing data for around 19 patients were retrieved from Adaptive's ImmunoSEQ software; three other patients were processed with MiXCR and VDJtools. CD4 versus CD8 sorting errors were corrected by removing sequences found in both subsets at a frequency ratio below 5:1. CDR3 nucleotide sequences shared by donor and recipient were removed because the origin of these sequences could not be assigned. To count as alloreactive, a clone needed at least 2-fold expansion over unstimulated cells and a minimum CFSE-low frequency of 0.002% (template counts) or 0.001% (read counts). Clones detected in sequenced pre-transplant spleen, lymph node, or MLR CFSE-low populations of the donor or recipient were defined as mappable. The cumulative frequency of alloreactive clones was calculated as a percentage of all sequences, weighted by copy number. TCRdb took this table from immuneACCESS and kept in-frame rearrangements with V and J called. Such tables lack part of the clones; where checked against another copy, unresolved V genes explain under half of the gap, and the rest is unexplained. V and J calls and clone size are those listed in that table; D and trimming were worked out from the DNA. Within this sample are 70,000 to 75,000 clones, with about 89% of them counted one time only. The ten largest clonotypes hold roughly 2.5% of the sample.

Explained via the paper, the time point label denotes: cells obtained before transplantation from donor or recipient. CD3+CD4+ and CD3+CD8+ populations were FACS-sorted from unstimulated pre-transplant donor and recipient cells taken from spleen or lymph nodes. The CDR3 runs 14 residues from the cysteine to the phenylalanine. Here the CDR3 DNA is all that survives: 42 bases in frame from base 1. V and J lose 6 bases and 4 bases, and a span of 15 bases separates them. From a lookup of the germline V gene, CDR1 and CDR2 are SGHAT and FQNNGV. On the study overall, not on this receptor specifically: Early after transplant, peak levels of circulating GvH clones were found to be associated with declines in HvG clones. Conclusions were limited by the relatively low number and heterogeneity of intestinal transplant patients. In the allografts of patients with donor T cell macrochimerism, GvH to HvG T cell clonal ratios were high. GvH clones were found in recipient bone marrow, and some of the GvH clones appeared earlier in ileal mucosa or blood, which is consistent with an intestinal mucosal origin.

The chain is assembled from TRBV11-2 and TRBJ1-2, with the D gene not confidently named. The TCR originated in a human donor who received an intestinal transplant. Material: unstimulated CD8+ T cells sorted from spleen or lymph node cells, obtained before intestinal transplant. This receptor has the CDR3 CASREAAAFYGYTF. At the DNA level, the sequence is TGTGCCAGCAGAGAGGCGGCGGCCTTCTATGGCTACACCTTC.